These 17 T cell receptor beta chains came from one sample sequenced in a study of T-cell memory formation after mild COVID-19. Using its own MiXCR run on the 5' RACE reads, TCRdb lists one record per CDR3 protein. The table includes fewer than 140,000 distinct CDR3 sequences, around 12% detected once. The specimen sequenced was PBMCs or a T cell subset sorted from them (not recorded which). These receptors originate from an adult woman who had mild COVID-19 (a few samples of this study predate the infection). Cell type and time point are not known.

This clonotype was seen more than once but under ten times. V and J are TRBV5-4 and TRBJ2-3; D not resolved. This CDR3 region has 12 residues. V lost 10 bases and J lost 1, with 10 bases in between. The germline CDR1 and CDR2 sequences are SGHNT and YYREEE (reference sequence). The chain's CDR3 is CAFTWGTDTQYF. CDR3 DNA: TGTGCCTTCACGTGGGGCACAGATACGCAGTATTTT.

There are a few counts of this clonotype. The chain's CDR3 is CASSPGTGVYNEQFF. In DNA, the CDR3 is TGTGCCAGCAGCCCCGGGACAGGCGTTTACAATGAGCAGTTCTTC. The rearrangement links TRBV7-6 to TRBJ2-1; 8 nucleotides match TRBD1. Germline loops: CDR1 SGHVS, CDR2 FNYEAQ. CDR3 length: 15 residues. The ends lost 5 bases at V and 4 bases at J; junction bases unmatched: 7.

The chain is built from TRBV7-8 and TRBJ2-7; perhaps TRBD1 as D (6 bases). Per the germline V gene, CDR1 is SGHVS and CDR2 is FQNEAQ. Trimming removed 5 bases at V and 3 bases at J, with 26 bases between. CDR3 length equals 18 residues. CDR3 DNA sequence: TGTGCCAGCAGCGGGACCGGGACACAGGGTACCTCTTTCTACGAGCAGTACTTC. Its protein product is CASSGTGTQGTSFYEQYF.

J is TRBJ2-2 and V is TRBV24-1; 8 positions match TRBD1. Trimming removed 5 bases from V and 7 bases from J; junction bases left unmatched: 20. This CDR3 comprises 19 residues. Germline CDR1 KGHDR, CDR2 SFDVKD. The CDR3 nucleotides read TGTGCCACCAGTGGAAGACAGGGGCCTGTTATGAGGGACAGCGGGGAGCTGTTTTTT. Translated, it gives CATSGRQGPVMRDSGELFF.

The rearrangement uses TRBV12-3 or TRBV12-4 and TRBJ2-7; the match to TRBD2 covers 10 bases. V shed 6 bases and J 0 bases; nucleotides not matched to a gene: 5. CDR3 length: 15 residues. CDR3 coding DNA: TGTGCCAGCAGGACCGGGACTAGCGACTCCTACGAGCAGTACTTC. Encoded protein: CASRTGTSDSYEQYF.

The J gene is TRBJ2-1, the V gene TRBV29-1; a possible D gene is TRBD2 (6 bases). The V gene lost 8 bases and the J gene lost 4 bases, with 15 bases spanning the gap. The CDR3 runs 13 residues. CDR1 and CDR2 from the germline V gene are SQVTM and ANQGSEA. This CDR3 is CSFRDSTYNEQFF. The CDR3 DNA reads TGCAGCTTCCGGGACTCCACTTACAATGAGCAGTTCTTC.

This clonotype appeared a few times. The CDR3 loop reads CSVEQGINNEQFF. The CDR3 nucleotides are TGCAGCGTTGAGCAGGGGATCAACAATGAGCAGTTCTTC. The chain couples TRBV29-1 to TRBJ2-1, with a tentative D call TRBD1 (6 bases). The CDR3 loop spans 13 amino acids. V dropped 3 bases and J dropped 5 bases, with 11 bases sitting between them. The germline CDR1 and CDR2 sequences are SQVTM and ANQGSEA.

This clonotype was counted between two and nine times. V gene TRBV3-1 combines with J gene TRBJ1-2, with D uncertain. From germline, CDR1 is LGHDT and CDR2 YNNKEL (reference sequence). Trimming shortened V by 0 bases and J by 4 bases, and 9 bases separated the two germline ends. The CDR3 consists of 14 residues. CDR3 region: CASSQELGFYGYTF. Here the CDR3 DNA reads TGTGCCAGCAGCCAAGAGTTAGGTTTCTATGGCTACACCTTC.

In its sample, this clonotype was seen a few times. The genes are TRBV12-3 or TRBV12-4 and TRBJ2-2; D is unresolved. Trimming took 5 bases from V and 0 from J, leaving 4 bases between them. This CDR3 contains 13 residues. CDR3: CASSETNTGELFF. CDR3 nucleotides: TGTGCCAGCAGTGAGACGAACACCGGGGAGCTGTTTTTT.

This clonotype was counted between two and nine times. The chain has TRBV7-9 and TRBJ1-1; a possible D gene is TRBD1 (6 bases). Germline V gives CDR1 SEHNR, CDR2 FQNEAQ (reference sequence). This CDR3 contains 15 residues. Trimming took off 7 bases at V and 1 base at J, with 16 bases between the two ends. CDR3 sequence: CASKIGGLGNTEAFF. Written as DNA, the CDR3 is TGTGCCAGCAAAATAGGGGGATTGGGGAACACTGAAGCTTTCTTT.

The sample holds a few counts of this clonotype. The chain joins TRBV5-1 to TRBJ2-7, with a possible D match to TRBD1 (5 bases). Looked up from germline, CDR1 is SGHRS and CDR2 is YFSETQ. CDR3 length: 13 residues. Trimming pared 1 base from V and 2 bases from J, leaving 7 bases between. The CDR3 is CASSLTGAYEQYF. The CDR3 region has the DNA TGCGCCAGCAGCTTGACAGGAGCCTACGAGCAGTACTTC.

The chain recombines TRBV9 with TRBJ2-2, with 7 bases aligning to TRBD1. In germline, CDR1 is SGDLS, CDR2 YYNGEE. V shed 2 bases, J shed 10 bases, and the junction held 8 bases outside the gene matches. This CDR3 spans 14 amino acids. CDR3 nucleotides: TGTGCCAGCAGCGTCGGGGACAGTAACGAGGAGCTGTTTTTT. It is translated as CASSVGDSNEELFF.

This clonotype has more than one count but fewer than ten. This rearrangement joins TRBV7-2 to TRBJ2-1; 7 nucleotides agree with TRBD2. The V gene end was trimmed by 2 bases and the J gene end by 5 bases; junction bases not matched to a gene: 3. The germline CDR1 and CDR2 sequences are SGHTA and FQGNSA. This CDR3 contains 14 residues. The CDR3 sequence: CASSLSGENNEQFF. CDR3 nucleotides: TGTGCCAGCAGCTTAAGCGGGGAGAACAATGAGCAGTTCTTC.

This chain joins TRBV7-2 and TRBJ2-2, with a possible D match to TRBD2 (6 bases). Trimming took 11 bases from V and 1 from J, leaving 11 bases between them. CDR1 is SGHTA and CDR2 is FQGNSA in the germline V gene. CDR3 length equals 13 residues. CDR3 bases: TGTGCCGGAGGGAGCGGGAACACCGGGGAGCTGTTTTTT. It encodes CAGGSGNTGELFF.

This clonotype was seen more than once but under ten times. As DNA, the CDR3 is TGCGCCAGCAGCCTCAACTCGGAAGAGACCCAGTACTTC. Its protein is CASSLNSEETQYF. V usage is TRBV4-1 and J usage is TRBJ2-5; no clear D gene. V lost 4 bases and J 3 bases, leaving 9 bases between the germline ends. The germline CDR1 and CDR2 sequences are MGHRA and YSYEKL. The CDR3 consists of 13 residues.

This rearrangement joins TRBV15 to TRBJ1-4, with D unresolved. Per the germline V gene, CDR1 is LNHNV and CDR2 is YYDKDF (reference sequence). This CDR3 is built from 18 residues. V was pared by 0 bases and J by 3 bases, with 17 bases between. Here the CDR3 DNA reads TGTGCCACCAGCAGAGAACCAGGACCTAAATGGGCTAATGAAAAACTGTTTTTT. This translates into CATSREPGPKWANEKLFF.

V is TRBV7-8 and J is TRBJ1-2; the D is unclear. The CDR3 is made up of 18 amino acids. V was cut by 2 bases and J by 3 bases, with 22 bases left in between. Germline-derived CDR1 and CDR2 are SGHVS and FQNEAQ. This chain's CDR3 is CASSLWPRGGGYDYGYTF. DNA for the CDR3: TGTGCCAGCAGCTTATGGCCCCGTGGCGGCGGATACGACTATGGCTACACCTTC.